This T cell receptor (beta chain) is drawn from a study of shared clonotypes between healthy human individuals. Assay used: immunoSEQ multiplex PCR; TCRdb lists only in-frame clones, some missing. The table includes millions of clones, roughly 94% detected once. A word on this clone: The antigen remains undetermined.

Study findings and constraints: Sorted-subset samples were not fully sequenced, rarefaction indicated.

The donor cohort consisted entirely of Caucasian adults residing in Nashville, Tennessee. A CD45RA-negative memory subset and a CD45RA+ naive subset were separated from the CD4+ cells. The sequencing sample was made of naive CD4+ T cells sorted from blood. Subset described: CD45RA+ positively selected. This receptor was identified in a man aged 18 to 35 in good health.

The chain's CDR3 is CASSRAGGEGNTIYF. The CDR3 DNA follows: TGTGCCAGCAGCCGGGCAGGGGGCGAAGGAAACACCATATATTTT. The rearrangement links TRBV7-3 to TRBJ1-3, with 8 bases lining up with TRBD1. Looked up from germline, CDR1 is SGHTA and CDR2 is FQGTGA. V lost 5 bases to trimming and J lost 4 bases; unmatched junction nucleotides: 7. The CDR3 has 15 residues.